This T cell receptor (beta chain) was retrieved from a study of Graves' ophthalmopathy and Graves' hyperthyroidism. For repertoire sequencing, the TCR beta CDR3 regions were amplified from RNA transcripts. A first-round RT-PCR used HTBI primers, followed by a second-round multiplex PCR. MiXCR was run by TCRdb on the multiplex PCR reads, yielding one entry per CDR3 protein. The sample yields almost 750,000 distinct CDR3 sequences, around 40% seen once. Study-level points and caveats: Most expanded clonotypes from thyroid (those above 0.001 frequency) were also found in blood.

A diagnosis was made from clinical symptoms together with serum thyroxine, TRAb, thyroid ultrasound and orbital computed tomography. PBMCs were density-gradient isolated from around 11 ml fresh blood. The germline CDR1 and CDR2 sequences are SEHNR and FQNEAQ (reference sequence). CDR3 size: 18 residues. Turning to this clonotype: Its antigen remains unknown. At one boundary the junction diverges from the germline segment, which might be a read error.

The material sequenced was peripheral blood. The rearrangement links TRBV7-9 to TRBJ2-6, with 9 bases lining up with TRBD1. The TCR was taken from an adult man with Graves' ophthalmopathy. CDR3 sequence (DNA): TGCGCCAGCAGCCAACCGGGACAGGGACTCTCTGGGGCCAACGTCCTGACTTTC. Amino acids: CASSQPGQGLSGANVLTF.